The clone carrying this T cell receptor (beta chain) was picked up many times. What it recognizes is unknown. The sample originates from a study of human T cells and chemical hapten exposure. The study, taken as a whole, reports: No alteration of TCRs above 1 in 1000 frequency was seen with DPC sensitization.

Time point described: patch test 3, about 24 weeks after DPC sensitization. Treatment described: therapeutic diphenylcyclopropenone sensitization with weekly scalp DPC. One entry per CDR3 protein, called by TCRdb with MiXCR from the RACE reads. The sample carries approximately 80,000 distinct CDR3 sequences, 10% to 15% recorded once. CDR1 and CDR2 (germline): SGHAT, FQNNGV. Between the trimmed V and J ends, which lost 3 bases and 8 bases, there was a span of 8 bases. The CDR3 totals 13 residues. The input for sequencing was whole blood, taken in connection with sensitization to the hapten diphenylcyclopropenone (DPC). The chain combines TRBV11-2 with TRBJ1-6; D unclear. The clonotype comes from a woman in her 50s with alopecia areata. Some clones in this sample may be carry-over from other donors' samples. This CDR3 is CASSFQVDSPLHF. The CDR3 DNA follows: TGTGCCAGCAGCTTCCAGGTTGATTCACCCCTCCACTTT. Filled out from reference TRBV11-2 and TRBJ1-6, the complete variable domain reads EAGVAQSPRYKIIEKRQSVAFWCNPISGHATLYWYQQILGQGPKLLIQFQNNGVVDDSQLPKDRFSAERLKGVDSTLKIQPAKLEDSAVYLCASSFQVDSPLHFGNGTRLTVT.